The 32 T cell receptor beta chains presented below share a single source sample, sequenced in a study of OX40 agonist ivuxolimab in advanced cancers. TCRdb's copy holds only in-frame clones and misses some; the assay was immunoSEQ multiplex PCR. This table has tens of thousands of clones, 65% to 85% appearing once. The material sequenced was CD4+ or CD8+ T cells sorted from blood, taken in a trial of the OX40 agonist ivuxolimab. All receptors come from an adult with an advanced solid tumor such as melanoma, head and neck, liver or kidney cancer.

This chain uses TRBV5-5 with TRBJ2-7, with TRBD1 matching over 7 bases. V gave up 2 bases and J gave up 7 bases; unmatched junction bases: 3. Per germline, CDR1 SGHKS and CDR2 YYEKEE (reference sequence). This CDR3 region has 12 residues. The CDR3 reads CASSFQGVEQYF. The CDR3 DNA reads TGTGCCAGCAGCTTTCAGGGGGTAGAGCAGTACTTC.

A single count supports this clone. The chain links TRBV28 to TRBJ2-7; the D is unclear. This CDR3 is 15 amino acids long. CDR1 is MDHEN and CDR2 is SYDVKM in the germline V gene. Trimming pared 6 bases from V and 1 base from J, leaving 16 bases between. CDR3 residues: CASSPPGHPSYEQYF. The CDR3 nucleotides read TGTGCCAGCAGCCCCCCGGGCCACCCATCCTACGAGCAGTACTTC. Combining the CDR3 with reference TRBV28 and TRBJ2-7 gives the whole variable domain DVKVTQSSRYLVKRTGEKVFLECVQDMDHENMFWYRQDPGLGLRLIYFSYDVKMKEKGDIPEGYSVSREKKERFSLILESASTNQTSMYLCASSPPGHPSYEQYFGPGTRLTVT.

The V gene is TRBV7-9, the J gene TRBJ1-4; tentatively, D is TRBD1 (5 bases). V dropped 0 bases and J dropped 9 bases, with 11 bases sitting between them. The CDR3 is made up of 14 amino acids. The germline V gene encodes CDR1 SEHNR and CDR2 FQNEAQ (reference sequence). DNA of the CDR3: TGTGCCAGCAGCTTAGCCCAGGGAAGTAAAAAACTGTTTTTT. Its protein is CASSLAQGSKKLFF.

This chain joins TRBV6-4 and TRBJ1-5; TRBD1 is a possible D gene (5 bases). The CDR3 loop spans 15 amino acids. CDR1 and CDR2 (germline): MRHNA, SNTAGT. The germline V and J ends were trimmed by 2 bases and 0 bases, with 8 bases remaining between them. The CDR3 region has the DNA TGTGCCAGCAGTGACCCGACAGATAGCAATCAGCCCCAGCATTTT. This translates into CASSDPTDSNQPQHF.

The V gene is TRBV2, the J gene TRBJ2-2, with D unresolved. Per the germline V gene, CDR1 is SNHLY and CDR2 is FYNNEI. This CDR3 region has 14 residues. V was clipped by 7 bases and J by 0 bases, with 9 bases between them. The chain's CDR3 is CASNLGTNTGELFF. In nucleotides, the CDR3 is TGTGCCAGCAATTTAGGGACGAACACCGGGGAGCTGTTTTTT.

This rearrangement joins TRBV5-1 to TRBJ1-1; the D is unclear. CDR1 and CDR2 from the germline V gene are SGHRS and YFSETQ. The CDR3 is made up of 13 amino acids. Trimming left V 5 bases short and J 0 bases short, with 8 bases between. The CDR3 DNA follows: TGCGCCAGCAGATTAGGAGTGAACACTGAAGCTTTCTTT. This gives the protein CASRLGVNTEAFF.

In DNA form, the CDR3 reads TGTGCCAGCAGCGTAAGCGGTTTTAATTCACCCCTCCACTTT. Encoded protein: CASSVSGFNSPLHF. The chain couples TRBV9 to TRBJ1-6, with no clear D. Germline V CDR1 and CDR2: SGDLS, YYNGEE. The CDR3 sequence is 14 residues long. The germline V and J ends were trimmed by 1 base and 6 bases, with 8 bases remaining between them. Variable domain in full (rest from reference TRBV9 and TRBJ1-6): DSGVTQTPKHLITATGQRVTLRCSPRSGDLSVYWYQQSLDQGLQFLIQYYNGEERAKGNILERFSAQQFPDLHSELNLSSLELGDSALYFCASSVSGFNSPLHFGNGTRLTVT.

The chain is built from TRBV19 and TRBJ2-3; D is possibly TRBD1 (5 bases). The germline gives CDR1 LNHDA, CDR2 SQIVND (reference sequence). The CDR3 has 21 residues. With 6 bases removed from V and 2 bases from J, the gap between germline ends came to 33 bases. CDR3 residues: CASSHNPRWLGHTEYTDTQYF. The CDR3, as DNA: TGTGCCAGTAGCCATAATCCACGGTGGCTCGGACACACGGAATACACAGATACGCAGTATTTT.

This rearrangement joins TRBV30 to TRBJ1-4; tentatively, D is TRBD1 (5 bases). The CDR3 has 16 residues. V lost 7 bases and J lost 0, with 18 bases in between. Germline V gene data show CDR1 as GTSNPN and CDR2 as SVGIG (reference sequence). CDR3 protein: CASNTGTAATNEKLFF. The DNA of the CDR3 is TGTGCCTCCAATACCGGGACGGCGGCAACTAATGAAAAACTGTTTTTT.

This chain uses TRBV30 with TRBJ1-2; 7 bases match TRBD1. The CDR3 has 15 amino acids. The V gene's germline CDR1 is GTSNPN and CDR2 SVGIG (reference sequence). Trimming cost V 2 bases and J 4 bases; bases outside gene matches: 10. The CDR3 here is CAWSPTFRGTYGYTF. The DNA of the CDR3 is TGTGCCTGGAGTCCCACATTCAGGGGGACCTATGGCTACACCTTC.

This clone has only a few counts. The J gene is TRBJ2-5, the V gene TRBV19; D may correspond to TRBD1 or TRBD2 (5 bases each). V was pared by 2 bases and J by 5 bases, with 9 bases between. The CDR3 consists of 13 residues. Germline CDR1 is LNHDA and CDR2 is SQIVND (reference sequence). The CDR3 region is CASSIQGRETQYF. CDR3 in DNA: TGTGCCAGTAGTATACAGGGACGGGAGACCCAGTACTTC. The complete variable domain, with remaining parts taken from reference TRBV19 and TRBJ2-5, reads DGGITQSPKYLFRKEGQNVTLSCEQNLNHDAMYWYRQDPGQGLRLIYYSQIVNDFQKGDIAEGYSVSREKKESFPLTVTSAQKNPTAFYLCASSIQGRETQYFGPGTRLLVL.

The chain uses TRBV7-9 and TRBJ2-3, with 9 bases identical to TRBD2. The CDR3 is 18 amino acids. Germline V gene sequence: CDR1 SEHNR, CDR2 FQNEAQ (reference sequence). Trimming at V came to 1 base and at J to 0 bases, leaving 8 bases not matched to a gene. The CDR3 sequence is CASSLGSSGSPSTDTQYF. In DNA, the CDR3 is TGTGCCAGCAGCTTAGGAAGTAGCGGGAGCCCCAGCACAGATACGCAGTATTTT.

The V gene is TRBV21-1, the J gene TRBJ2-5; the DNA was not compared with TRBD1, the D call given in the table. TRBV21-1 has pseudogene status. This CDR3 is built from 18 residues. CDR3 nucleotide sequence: TGTGCCAGCATGTTCCGAGACAGGGGAAAACTCAATCAAGAGACCCAGTACTTC. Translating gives CASMFRDRGKLNQETQYF.

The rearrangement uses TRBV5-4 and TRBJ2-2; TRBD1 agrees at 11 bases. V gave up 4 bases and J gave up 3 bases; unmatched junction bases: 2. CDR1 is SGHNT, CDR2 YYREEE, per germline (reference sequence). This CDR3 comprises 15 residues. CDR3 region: CASSGGQGDTGELFF. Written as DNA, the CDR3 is TGTGCCAGCAGCGGGGGACAGGGGGACACCGGGGAGCTGTTTTTT. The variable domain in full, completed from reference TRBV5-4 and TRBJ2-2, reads ETGVTQSPTHLIKTRGQQVTLRCSSQSGHNTVSWYQQALGQGPQFIFQYYREEENGRGNFPPRFSGLQFPNYSSELNVNALELDDSALYLCASSGGQGDTGELFFGEGSRLTVL.

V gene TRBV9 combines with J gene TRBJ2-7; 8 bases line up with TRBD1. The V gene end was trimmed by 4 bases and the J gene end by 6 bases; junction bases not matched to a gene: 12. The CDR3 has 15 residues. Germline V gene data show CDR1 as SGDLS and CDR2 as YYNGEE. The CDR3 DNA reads TGTGCCAGCAGCTTAGCGGCAGGGGGCGCTTCCGAGCAGTACTTC. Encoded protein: CASSLAAGGASEQYF.

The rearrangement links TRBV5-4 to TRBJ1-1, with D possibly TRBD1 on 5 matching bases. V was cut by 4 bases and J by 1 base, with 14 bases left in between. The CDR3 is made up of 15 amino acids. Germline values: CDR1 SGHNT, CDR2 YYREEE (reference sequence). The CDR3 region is CASSPSPGGNTEAFF. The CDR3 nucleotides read TGTGCCAGCAGCCCTTCCCCCGGGGGGAACACTGAAGCTTTCTTT.

In DNA form, the CDR3 reads TGTGCCAGCATCCTCCGGACGGCGAACACTGAAGCTTTCTTT. It encodes CASILRTANTEAFF. The chain carries TRBV6-1 and TRBJ1-1; no firm D call. V was shortened by 7 bases and J by 1 base, with 13 bases between the two germline ends. Germline V gives CDR1 MNHNS, CDR2 SASEGT. This CDR3 comprises 14 residues.

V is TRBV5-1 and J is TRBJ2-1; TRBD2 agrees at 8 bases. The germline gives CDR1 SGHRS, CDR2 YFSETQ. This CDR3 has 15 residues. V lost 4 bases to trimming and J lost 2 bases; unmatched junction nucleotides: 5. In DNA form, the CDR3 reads TGCGCCAGCAGCCGAAGGCGGGGGGCCTACAATGAGCAGTTCTTC. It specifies CASSRRRGAYNEQFF. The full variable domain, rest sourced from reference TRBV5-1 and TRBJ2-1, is KAGVTQTPRYLIKTRGQQVTLSCSPISGHRSVSWYQQTPGQGLQFLFEYFSETQRNKGNFPGRFSGRQFSNSRSEMNVSTLELGDSALYLCASSRRRGAYNEQFFGPGTRLTVL.

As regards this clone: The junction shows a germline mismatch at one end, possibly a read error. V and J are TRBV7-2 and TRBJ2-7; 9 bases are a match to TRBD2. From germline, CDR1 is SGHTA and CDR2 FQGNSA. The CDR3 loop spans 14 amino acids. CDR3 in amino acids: CASSSGLAFNDQYF. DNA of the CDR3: TGTGCCAGCAGCTCTGGACTAGCGTTCAACGATCAGTACTTC.

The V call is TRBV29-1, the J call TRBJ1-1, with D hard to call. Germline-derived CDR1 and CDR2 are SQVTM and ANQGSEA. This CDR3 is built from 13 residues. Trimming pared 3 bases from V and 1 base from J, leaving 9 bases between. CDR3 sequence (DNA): TGCAGCGTTGATAGGGCAGAGAACACTGAAGCTTTCTTT. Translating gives CSVDRAENTEAFF. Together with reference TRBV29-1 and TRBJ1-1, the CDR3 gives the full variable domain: SAVISQKPSRDICQRGTSLTIQCQVDSQVTMMFWYRQQPGQSLTLIATANQGSEATYESGFVIDKFPISRPNLTFSTLTVSNMSPEDSSIYLCSVDRAENTEAFFGQGTRLTVV.

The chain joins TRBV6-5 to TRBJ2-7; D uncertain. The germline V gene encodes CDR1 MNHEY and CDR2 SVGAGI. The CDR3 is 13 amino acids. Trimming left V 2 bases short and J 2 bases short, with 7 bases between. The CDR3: CASSYGEPYEQYF. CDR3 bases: TGTGCCAGCAGTTACGGGGAACCCTACGAGCAGTACTTC.

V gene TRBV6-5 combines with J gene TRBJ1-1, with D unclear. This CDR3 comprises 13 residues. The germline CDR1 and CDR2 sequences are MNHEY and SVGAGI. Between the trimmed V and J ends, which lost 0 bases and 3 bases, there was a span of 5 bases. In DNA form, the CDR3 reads TGTGCCAGCAGTTACTCGCCCTACACTGAAGCTTTCTTT. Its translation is CASSYSPYTEAFF.

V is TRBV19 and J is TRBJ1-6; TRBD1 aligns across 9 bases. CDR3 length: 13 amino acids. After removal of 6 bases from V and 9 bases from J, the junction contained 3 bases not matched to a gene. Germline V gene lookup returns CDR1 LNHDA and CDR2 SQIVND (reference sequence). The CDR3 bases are TGTGCCAGTAGCTTGGACAGGGGTTCACCCCTCCACTTT. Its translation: CASSLDRGSPLHF.

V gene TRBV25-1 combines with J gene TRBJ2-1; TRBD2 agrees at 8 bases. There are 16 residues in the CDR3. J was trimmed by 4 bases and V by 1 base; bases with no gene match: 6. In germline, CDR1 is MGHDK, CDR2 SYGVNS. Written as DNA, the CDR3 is TGTGCCAGCAGTGAATGGGAGCGGGAGCCTTACAATGAGCAGTTCTTC. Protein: CASSEWEREPYNEQFF.

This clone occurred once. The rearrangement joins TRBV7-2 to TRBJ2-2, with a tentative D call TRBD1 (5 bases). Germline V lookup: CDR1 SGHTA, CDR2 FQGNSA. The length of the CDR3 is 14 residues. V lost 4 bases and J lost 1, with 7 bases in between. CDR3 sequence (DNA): TGTGCCAGCAGCTCCGGACAGAACACCGGGGAGCTGTTTTTT. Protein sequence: CASSSGQNTGELFF.

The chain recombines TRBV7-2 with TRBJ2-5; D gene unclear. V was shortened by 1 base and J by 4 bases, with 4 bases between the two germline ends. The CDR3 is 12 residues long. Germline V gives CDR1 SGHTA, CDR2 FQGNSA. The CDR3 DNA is TGTGCCAGCAGCTTAGGGCGAGAGACCCAGTACTTC. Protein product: CASSLGRETQYF.

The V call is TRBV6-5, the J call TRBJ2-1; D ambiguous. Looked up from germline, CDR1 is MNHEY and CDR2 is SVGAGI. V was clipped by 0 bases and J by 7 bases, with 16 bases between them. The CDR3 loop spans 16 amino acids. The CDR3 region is CASSYSSNSLLNEQFF. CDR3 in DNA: TGTGCCAGCAGTTACTCTTCTAACAGCCTTCTTAATGAGCAGTTCTTC.

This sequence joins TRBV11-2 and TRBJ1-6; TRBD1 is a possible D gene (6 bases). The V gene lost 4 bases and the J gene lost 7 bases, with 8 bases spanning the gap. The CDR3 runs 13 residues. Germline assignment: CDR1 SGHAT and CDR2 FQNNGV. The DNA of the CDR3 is TGTGCCAGCAGCTGGACAGAGAATTCACCCCTCCACTTT. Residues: CASSWTENSPLHF.

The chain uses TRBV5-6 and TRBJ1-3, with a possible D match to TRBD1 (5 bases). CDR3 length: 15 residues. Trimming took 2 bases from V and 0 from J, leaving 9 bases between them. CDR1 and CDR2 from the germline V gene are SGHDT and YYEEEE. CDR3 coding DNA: TGTGCCAGCAGCTTACAGGTTCTCTCTGGAAACACCATATATTTT. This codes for CASSLQVLSGNTIYF.

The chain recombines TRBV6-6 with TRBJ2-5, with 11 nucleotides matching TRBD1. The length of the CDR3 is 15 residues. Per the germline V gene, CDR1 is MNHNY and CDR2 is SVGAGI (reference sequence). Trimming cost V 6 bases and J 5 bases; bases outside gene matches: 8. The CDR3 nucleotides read TGTGCCAGCAGCTGGGGACAGGGGGAAAGGGAGACCCAGTACTTC. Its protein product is CASSWGQGERETQYF.

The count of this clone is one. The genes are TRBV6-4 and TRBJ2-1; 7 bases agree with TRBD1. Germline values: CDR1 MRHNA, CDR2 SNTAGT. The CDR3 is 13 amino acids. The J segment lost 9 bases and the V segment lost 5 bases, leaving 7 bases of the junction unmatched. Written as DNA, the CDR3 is TGTGCCAGCAGTATAACAGGGGTAGGTGAGCAGTTCTTC. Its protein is CASSITGVGEQFF.

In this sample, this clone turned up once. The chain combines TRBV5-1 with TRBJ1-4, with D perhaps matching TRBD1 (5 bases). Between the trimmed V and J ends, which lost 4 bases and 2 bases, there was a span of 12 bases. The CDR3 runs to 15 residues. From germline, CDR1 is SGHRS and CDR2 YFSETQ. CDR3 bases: TGCGCCAGCAGCCCCGTCGGGGGGACTAATGAAAAACTGTTTTTT. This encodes CASSPVGGTNEKLFF.